A single sample gave rise to the 21 T cell receptor beta chains below, sequenced in a study of blood T cell repertoires in COVID-19. Some clones are missing from TCRdb's copy, which holds only in-frame ones; the method was immunoSEQ multiplex PCR. The table lists under 300,000 clones, about 79% of them singletons. Specimen: peripheral blood. These receptors all stem from a woman aged 40 to 55 who had recovered from COVID-19.

V usage is TRBV5-6 and J usage is TRBJ1-6; D gene ambiguous. Trimming cost V 1 base and J 14 bases, with 10 bases left between them. The CDR3 consists of 12 residues. Germline-derived CDR1 and CDR2 are SGHDT and YYEEEE. Here the CDR3 DNA reads TGTGCCAGCAGCTTGCTCCCCGGTACCCTCCACTTT. Its translation is CASSLLPGTLHF. Variable domain in full (rest from reference TRBV5-6 and TRBJ1-6): DAGVTQSPTHLIKTRGQQVTLRCSPKSGHDTVSWYQQALGQGPQFIFQYYEEEERQRGNFPDRFSGHQFPNYSSELNVNALLLGDSALYLCASSLLPGTLHFGNGTRLTVT.

V usage is TRBV24-1 and J usage is TRBJ2-2; D might be TRBD2 (5 bases). V dropped 9 bases and J dropped 5 bases, with 12 bases sitting between them. Germline-derived CDR1 and CDR2 are KGHDR and SFDVKD. The CDR3 is 13 amino acids. The CDR3 here is CATEREYTGELFF. DNA for the CDR3: TGTGCCACCGAACGGGAATATACCGGGGAGCTGTTTTTT.

The chain has TRBV5-4 and TRBJ2-5, with 10 positions matching TRBD2. CDR1 SGHNT and CDR2 YYREEE come from the germline V gene (reference sequence). Unmatched junction bases numbered 8, after V lost 4 bases and J lost 2 bases. CDR3 length: 16 amino acids. CDR3 protein: CASSPKAGGLQETQYF. The CDR3 nucleotides are TGTGCCAGCAGCCCTAAAGCGGGGGGGTTACAAGAGACCCAGTACTTC.

This clone appeared a single time. DNA for the CDR3: TGTGCCAGCAGTTTTTCAGCGGCCGGACGGGATACGCAGTATTTT. Its protein product is CASSFSAAGRDTQYF. The chain employs TRBV27 and TRBJ2-3, with D possibly matching TRBD2 (5 bases). This CDR3 contains 15 residues. The germline CDR1 and CDR2 sequences are MNHEY and SMNVEV (reference sequence). Trimming shortened V by 3 bases and J by 6 bases, and 16 bases separated the two germline ends.

This rearrangement joins TRBV18 to TRBJ1-1; D gene ambiguous. Trimming removed 3 bases from V and 0 bases from J, with 14 bases in between. From germline, CDR1 is KGHSH and CDR2 LQKENI. CDR3 length: 16 amino acids. The CDR3 DNA follows: TGTGCCAGCTCACCTCAGTTTTCGACTATGAACACTGAAGCTTTCTTT. This sequence encodes CASSPQFSTMNTEAFF.

CDR3 protein: CASSAKQGATNEKLFF. CDR3 in DNA: TGTGCCAGCTCAGCGAAACAGGGGGCTACTAATGAAAAACTGTTTTTT. V is TRBV18 and J is TRBJ1-4; 9 nucleotides line up with TRBD1. Germline lookup yields CDR1 KGHSH and CDR2 LQKENI. V was pared by 5 bases and J by 2 bases, with 6 bases of the junction left unmatched. The CDR3 has 16 residues.

The rearrangement uses TRBV7-9 and TRBJ2-1; 8 bases are shared with TRBD2. Germline CDR1 and CDR2: SEHNR and FQNEAQ (reference sequence). With 4 bases clipped from V and 7 bases from J, the junction kept 15 bases outside the gene matches. The CDR3 covers 17 residues. The CDR3 region is CASSSSHLRGGQNEQFF. The CDR3 DNA reads as TGTGCCAGCAGCTCTTCGCACCTCCGGGGGGGCCAGAATGAGCAGTTCTTC.

The chain combines TRBV28 with TRBJ1-1; D is possibly TRBD1 (6 bases). The CDR3 is 13 residues long. Looked up from germline, CDR1 is MDHEN and CDR2 is SYDVKM. Trimming left V 7 bases short and J 1 base short, with 10 bases between. CDR3 in DNA: TGTGCCAGCAATACGGACAGGAACACTGAAGCTTTCTTT. It translates to CASNTDRNTEAFF.

V gene TRBV3-1 (or the pseudogene TRBV3-2) combines with J gene TRBJ2-3, with a tentative D call TRBD2 (7 bases). This CDR3 spans 16 amino acids. Germline V gene data show CDR1 as LGHDT and CDR2 as YNNKEL (reference sequence). Trimming removed 4 bases at V and 4 bases at J, with 18 bases between. The CDR3 loop reads CASSPFQGGGPDTQYF. In DNA form, the CDR3 reads TGTGCCAGCAGCCCCTTTCAGGGCGGGGGCCCAGATACGCAGTATTTT.

The CDR3 sequence: CASGQGLGYGYTF. The CDR3 DNA follows: TGTGCCAGCGGGCAGGGGCTGGGCTATGGCTACACCTTC. V gene TRBV6-6 combines with J gene TRBJ1-2, with D possibly being TRBD1 (6 bases). Looked up from germline, CDR1 is MNHNY and CDR2 is SVGAGI (reference sequence). CDR3 length equals 13 residues. The V end was cut by 8 bases, the J end by 4 bases, with 14 bases between.

V usage is TRBV15 and J usage is TRBJ1-5; D ambiguous. The ends were cut back, 0 bases at V and 3 bases at J, with 9 bases in the middle. Germline lookup yields CDR1 LNHNV and CDR2 YYDKDF (reference sequence). This CDR3 region has 15 residues. CDR3 bases: TGTGCCACCAGCAGAGACAGAACGAACAATCAGCCCCAGCATTTT. This gives the protein CATSRDRTNNQPQHF.

V is TRBV2 and J is TRBJ1-5; D gene unclear. Germline V lookup: CDR1 SNHLY, CDR2 FYNNEI. The CDR3 has 15 amino acids. V was trimmed by 0 bases and J by 6 bases, leaving 12 bases between them. DNA for the CDR3: TGTGCCAGCAGTGAAGCTAGCGGGTGGGTTCAGCCCCAGCATTTT. It yields the protein CASSEASGWVQPQHF.

The gene calls are TRBV7-2 and TRBJ2-3; 14 bases are shared with TRBD2. CDR3 length equals 16 residues. J gave up 5 bases and V 4 bases, and 5 bases lay outside the gene matches. In germline, CDR1 is SGHTA, CDR2 FQGNSA. The chain's CDR3 is CASSSRLAGGQDTQYF. The CDR3 DNA is TGTGCCAGCAGCTCCAGACTAGCGGGGGGGCAAGATACGCAGTATTTT.

This chain links TRBV30 with TRBJ2-5; 14 bases map to TRBD2. The CDR3 consists of 17 residues. V shed 2 bases and J 4 bases; nucleotides not matched to a gene: 9. Germline V gene data show CDR1 as GTSNPN and CDR2 as SVGIG (reference sequence). This chain's CDR3 is CAWSFGTSGGRGETQYF. Here the CDR3 DNA reads TGTGCCTGGAGTTTCGGGACTAGCGGGGGACGCGGAGAGACCCAGTACTTC.

The V call is TRBV6-2 or TRBV6-3, the J call TRBJ2-5; 7 bases line up with TRBD2. Trimming took 4 bases from V and 2 from J; bases not matched to a gene: 7. The V gene's germline CDR1 is MNHEY and CDR2 SVGEGT. The CDR3 consists of 15 residues. In DNA, the CDR3 is TGTGCCAGCAGTTTGGGGGGGGTGATTCAAGAGACCCAGTACTTC. Residues: CASSLGGVIQETQYF.

The J gene is TRBJ1-2, the V gene TRBV6-5, with 8 bases lining up with TRBD1. The CDR3 length is 13 residues. Germline V gene sequence: CDR1 MNHEY, CDR2 SVGAGI. V shed 10 bases and J 4 bases; nucleotides not matched to a gene: 8. The CDR3 coding sequence is TGTGCCACTCAGGACAGGGTTGGCTATGGCTACACCTTC. This translates into CATQDRVGYGYTF.

V and J are TRBV30 and TRBJ2-2; tentative D call: TRBD1 (5 bases). The CDR3 sequence is 13 residues long. V dropped 1 base and J dropped 4 bases, with 7 bases sitting between them. Germline assignment: CDR1 GTSNPN and CDR2 SVGIG (reference sequence). The chain's CDR3 is CAWSGQSTGELFF. DNA for the CDR3: TGTGCCTGGAGTGGACAGTCCACCGGGGAGCTGTTTTTT.

This clone has a handful of counts. The chain has TRBV5-6 and TRBJ2-1; 7 bases agree with TRBD1. V was pared by 3 bases and J by 0 bases, with 3 bases of the junction left unmatched. The length of the CDR3 is 15 residues. CDR1 and CDR2 (germline): SGHDT, YYEEEE. The CDR3 sequence is CASSWDSYSYNEQFF. CDR3 coding DNA: TGTGCCAGCAGCTGGGACAGCTACTCCTACAATGAGCAGTTCTTC.

The gene calls are TRBV11-3 and TRBJ2-3, with 10 bases lining up with TRBD2. The ends lost 8 bases at V and 0 bases at J; junction bases unmatched: 8. From germline, CDR1 is SGHNT and CDR2 YENEEA. This CDR3 spans 16 amino acids. CDR3: CASLAGGWESTDTQYF. The CDR3 DNA reads as TGTGCCAGCTTAGCGGGGGGCTGGGAGAGCACAGATACGCAGTATTTT.

This chain joins TRBV11-3 and TRBJ1-4; a weak D match, TRBD1 (5 bases). The V end was cut by 5 bases, the J end by 6 bases, with 16 bases between. Germline V gene sequence: CDR1 SGHNT, CDR2 YENEEA. CDR3 size: 15 residues. CDR3 coding DNA: TGTGCCAGCAGCCCTAGACAGTCGGGCCATGAAAAACTGTTTTTT. Its translation is CASSPRQSGHEKLFF.

In its sample, this clone was seen once. The chain links TRBV18 to TRBJ2-1, with D maybe TRBD1 (6 bases). CDR3 length: 14 residues. The V end was cut by 2 bases, the J end by 8 bases, with 13 bases between. Germline CDR1 is KGHSH and CDR2 is LQKENI. The CDR3 loop reads CASSPVDSIHEQFF. The DNA for the CDR3 is TGTGCCAGCTCACCAGTGGACAGTATTCATGAGCAGTTCTTC.